This T cell receptor (beta chain) was recovered during a study of T cells after somatic rescue of genetic block. This clone was seen only once. The method was immunoSEQ multiplex PCR; TCRdb's version includes in-frame clones alone and lacks a portion of them. The sample shows fewer than 15,000 clones, under 80% of them seen only once. V gave up 7 bases and J gave up 3 bases; unmatched junction bases: 12. Germline assignment: CDR1 GTSNPN and CDR2 SVGIG (reference sequence). The CDR3 consists of 16 residues. This TCR came from a man in his late teens or twenties. The chain uses TRBV30 and TRBJ2-7; 13 positions match TRBD2. What was sequenced was peripheral blood mononuclear cells (PBMCs). The CDR3 sequence is CALTGTSGMGSYEQYF. The DNA for the CDR3 is TGTGCCTTAACCGGGACTAGCGGGATGGGGAGCTACGAGCAGTACTTC.